The rows below give T cell receptor beta chains drawn from one sample of a study of beta chain features in type 1 diabetes. TCRdb's copy holds only in-frame clones and misses some; the assay was immunoSEQ multiplex PCR. The sample has more than 550,000 clones; about 14% are singletons. The sequencing sample was made of naive CD4+ T cells from blood. All receptors come from a man aged 18 to 35 with type 1 diabetes. Each CDR3 is given with its conserved first and last residue. A D gene is named only where the DNA matches it firmly. Rows give clone size only sometimes, using once, few, many, or a class for an expanded clone.

CDR3 protein: CATHHKIQETQYF
CDR3 DNA: TGTGCCACGCACCACAAGATCCAAGAGACCCAGTACTTC
V gene: TRBV28
clone size: few
D gene: NA
J gene: TRBJ2-5

CDR3 protein: CSPVLFDEETQYF
CDR3 DNA: TGCAGCCCCGTTCTTTTCGATGAAGAGACCCAGTACTTC
V gene: TRBV29-1
clone size: few
D gene: NA
J gene: TRBJ2-5

CDR3 protein: CAWRGASGSRLPYNEQFF
CDR3 DNA: TGTGCCTGGAGAGGAGCTAGCGGGAGTCGGTTGCCCTACAATGAGCAGTTCTTC
V gene: TRBV30
clone size: NA
D gene: TRBD2
J gene: TRBJ2-1

CDR3 protein: CASSPLWTEAFF
CDR3 DNA: TGTGCCAGCAGTCCGCTGTGGACTGAAGCTTTCTTT
V gene: TRBV28
clone size: NA
D gene: NA
J gene: TRBJ1-1

CDR3 protein: CASSPVAGSNQPQHF
CDR3 DNA: TGTGCCAGCTCACCAGTGGCAGGGTCCAATCAGCCCCAGCATTTT
V gene: TRBV18
clone size: NA
D gene: NA
J gene: TRBJ1-5

CDR3 protein: CASSFRLDTQYF
CDR3 DNA: TGTGCCAGCAGCTTTCGACTAGATACGCAGTATTTT
V gene: TRBV11-1
clone size: NA
D gene: NA
J gene: TRBJ2-3

CDR3 protein: CASSQGQAIGNEQFF
CDR3 DNA: TGCGCCAGCAGCCAAGGACAGGCGATTGGCAATGAGCAGTTCTTC
V gene: TRBV4-3
clone size: NA
D gene: NA
J gene: TRBJ2-1

CDR3 protein: CASSYGRPSTDTQYF
CDR3 DNA: TGTGCCAGCAGCTATGGACGGCCTAGCACAGATACGCAGTATTTT
V gene: TRBV11-2
clone size: NA
D gene: NA
J gene: TRBJ2-3

CDR3 protein: CATSRVKSGSPHNEQFF
CDR3 DNA: TGTGCCACCAGCAGAGTTAAGAGCGGGAGCCCCCACAATGAGCAGTTCTTC
V gene: TRBV15
clone size: NA
D gene: TRBD2
J gene: TRBJ2-1

CDR3 protein: CASSLRDSEKLFF
CDR3 DNA: TGTGCCAGCAGCTTAAGGGACAGCGAAAAACTGTTTTTT
V gene: TRBV5-4
clone size: NA
D gene: TRBD1
J gene: TRBJ1-4

CDR3 protein: CASSLVGQGADIQYF
CDR3 DNA: TGTGCCAGCAGCTTAGTGGGGCAGGGGGCTGACATTCAGTACTTC
V gene: TRBV7-2
clone size: NA
D gene: TRBD1
J gene: TRBJ2-4

CDR3 protein: CASSPRGQHTEAFF
CDR3 DNA: TGTGCCAGCAGCCCCCGGGGACAACACACTGAAGCTTTCTTT
V gene: TRBV7-2
clone size: NA
D gene: NA
J gene: TRBJ1-1

CDR3 protein: CASSLIRGRAGEQFF
CDR3 DNA: TGTGCCAGCAGCTTAATCCGCGGGAGGGCCGGTGAGCAGTTCTTC
V gene: TRBV7-2
clone size: NA
D gene: TRBD2
J gene: TRBJ2-1

CDR3 protein: CASSPQGADEQFF
CDR3 DNA: TGCGCCAGCAGCCCACAGGGGGCAGATGAGCAGTTCTTC
V gene: TRBV5-1
clone size: NA
D gene: TRBD1
J gene: TRBJ2-1

CDR3 protein: CASSLVTRTEETQYF
CDR3 DNA: TGTGCCAGCAGCTTGGTTACCCGGACAGAAGAGACCCAGTACTTC
V gene: TRBV5-4
clone size: NA
D gene: NA
J gene: TRBJ2-5

CDR3 protein: CASSLGDRVYNEQFF
CDR3 DNA: TGTGCCAGCAGCTTAGGGGACAGGGTCTACAATGAGCAGTTCTTC
V gene: TRBV7-9
clone size: NA
D gene: TRBD1
J gene: TRBJ2-1

CDR3 protein: CASSPPEGTEQFF
CDR3 DNA: TGTGCCAGCAGCCCCCCGGAGGGAACTGAGCAGTTCTTC
V gene: TRBV7-9
clone size: NA
D gene: NA
J gene: TRBJ2-1

CDR3 protein: CASRPGTSGLNEQFF
CDR3 DNA: TGTGCCAGCAGGCCAGGGACTAGCGGGCTCAATGAGCAGTTCTTC
V gene: TRBV7-9
clone size: NA
D gene: TRBD2
J gene: TRBJ2-1

CDR3 protein: CAWERTGVSRRGYTF
CDR3 DNA: TGTGCCTGGGAGCGGACAGGGGTATCACGTCGGGGCTACACCTTC
V gene: TRBV30
clone size: few
D gene: TRBD1
J gene: TRBJ1-2

CDR3 protein: CAWSRGVGTEAFF
CDR3 DNA: TGTGCCTGGAGCCGGGGGGTCGGCACTGAAGCTTTCTTT
V gene: TRBV30
clone size: NA
D gene: NA
J gene: TRBJ1-1

CDR3 protein: CASSQTGDSYNSPLHF
CDR3 DNA: TGTGCCAGCAGCCAAACGGGAGACTCCTATAATTCACCCCTCCACTTT
V gene: TRBV4-2
clone size: few
D gene: NA
J gene: TRBJ1-6

CDR3 protein: CASRGGSVDTQYF
CDR3 DNA: TGTGCCAGCAGGGGGGGGTCGGTAGATACGCAGTATTTT
V gene: TRBV2
clone size: NA
D gene: TRBD2
J gene: TRBJ2-3

CDR3 protein: CASSSPPGLGNEQFF
CDR3 DNA: TGTGCCAGCAGTTCACCCCCGGGACTAGGCAATGAGCAGTTCTTC
V gene: TRBV28
clone size: NA
D gene: TRBD2
J gene: TRBJ2-1

CDR3 protein: CASSSGILDYGYTF
CDR3 DNA: TGTGCCAGCTCATCCGGCATCCTCGACTATGGCTACACCTTC
V gene: TRBV18
clone size: few
D gene: NA
J gene: TRBJ1-2

CDR3 protein: CASSPRGAEYNEQFF
CDR3 DNA: TGTGCCAGCAGCCCCAGGGGAGCGGAGTACAATGAGCAGTTCTTC
V gene: TRBV7-9
clone size: NA
D gene: NA
J gene: TRBJ2-1

CDR3 protein: CASAGRYQHF
CDR3 DNA: TGTGCCAGTGCCGGGCGCTATCAGCATTTT
V gene: TRBV19
clone size: few
D gene: NA
J gene: TRBJ1-5

CDR3 protein: CASSLRGTFSTDTQYF
CDR3 DNA: TGTGCCAGCAGTTTAAGGGGGACATTTAGCACAGATACGCAGTATTTT
V gene: TRBV6-6
clone size: NA
D gene: NA
J gene: TRBJ2-3

CDR3 protein: CASSPGSENQPQHF
CDR3 DNA: TGTGCCAGCTCACCAGGGTCCGAGAATCAGCCCCAGCATTTT
V gene: TRBV18
clone size: NA
D gene: NA
J gene: TRBJ1-5

CDR3 protein: CAWSVQTGGSEKLFF
CDR3 DNA: TGTGCCTGGAGTGTCCAGACAGGGGGCAGTGAAAAACTGTTTTTT
V gene: TRBV30
clone size: once
D gene: TRBD1
J gene: TRBJ1-4

CDR3 protein: CASTALAGVGDTQYF
CDR3 DNA: TGTGCCAGCACCGCACTAGCGGGAGTAGGAGATACGCAGTATTTT
V gene: TRBV6-5
clone size: NA
D gene: TRBD2
J gene: TRBJ2-3

CDR3 protein: CASSPALNEKLFF
CDR3 DNA: TGCGCCAGCAGCCCTGCTTTGAATGAAAAACTGTTTTTT
V gene: TRBV4-1
clone size: few
D gene: NA
J gene: TRBJ1-4

CDR3 protein: CASSSGGQAGETQYF
CDR3 DNA: TGTGCCAGCAGTTCAGGGGGGCAGGCGGGAGAGACCCAGTACTTC
V gene: TRBV28
clone size: NA
D gene: NA
J gene: TRBJ2-5

CDR3 protein: CASSPSPDTEAFF
CDR3 DNA: TGTGCCAGCAGCCCCAGCCCTGACACTGAAGCTTTCTTT
V gene: TRBV7-3
clone size: NA
D gene: NA
J gene: TRBJ1-1

CDR3 protein: CASTGAGYEQYF
CDR3 DNA: TGTGCCAGCACAGGGGCAGGCTACGAGCAGTACTTC
V gene: TRBV25-1
clone size: few
D gene: NA
J gene: TRBJ2-7

CDR3 protein: CASSLGQGLISPQHF
CDR3 DNA: TGTGCCAGCAGCTTGGGACAGGGTTTAATATCGCCCCAGCATTTT
V gene: TRBV7-8
clone size: few
D gene: TRBD1
J gene: TRBJ1-5

CDR3 protein: CASSWTSGITGELFF
CDR3 DNA: TGCGCCAGCAGCTGGACTAGCGGGATCACCGGGGAGCTGTTTTTT
V gene: TRBV5-1
clone size: NA
D gene: TRBD2
J gene: TRBJ2-2

CDR3 protein: CASSRRTSGDSTDTQYF
CDR3 DNA: TGTGCCAGCAGCCGTAGGACTAGCGGAGACAGCACAGATACGCAGTATTTT
V gene: TRBV5-6
clone size: NA
D gene: TRBD2
J gene: TRBJ2-3

CDR3 protein: CASSLGLAGPDTQYF
CDR3 DNA: TGCGCCAGCAGCTTGGGACTAGCGGGTCCAGATACGCAGTATTTT
V gene: TRBV5-1
clone size: NA
D gene: TRBD2
J gene: TRBJ2-3

CDR3 protein: CASSRTESSYNEQFF
CDR3 DNA: TGCGCCAGCAGCCGGACAGAGAGCTCCTACAATGAGCAGTTCTTC
V gene: TRBV4-3
clone size: few
D gene: NA
J gene: TRBJ2-1

CDR3 protein: CASSYSRHSEQFF
CDR3 DNA: TGTGCCAGCAGTTACTCTCGGCATAGTGAGCAGTTCTTC
V gene: TRBV6-5
clone size: few
D gene: NA
J gene: TRBJ2-1

CDR3 protein: CASSYSPAGLTDTQYF
CDR3 DNA: TGTGCCAGCAGTTACTCCCCAGCGGGACTAACAGATACGCAGTATTTT
V gene: TRBV6-5
clone size: few
D gene: TRBD2
J gene: TRBJ2-3

CDR3 protein: CASSQGRQETQYF
CDR3 DNA: TGTGCCAGCAGCCAGGGGAGGCAAGAGACCCAGTACTTC
V gene: TRBV7-2
clone size: few
D gene: NA
J gene: TRBJ2-5

CDR3 protein: CSVELGQRGTEAFF
CDR3 DNA: TGCAGCGTTGAGCTTGGACAGCGTGGCACTGAAGCTTTCTTT
V gene: TRBV29-1
clone size: NA
D gene: NA
J gene: TRBJ1-1

CDR3 protein: CASSYVTQRGPYEQYF
CDR3 DNA: TGTGCCAGCAGTTACGTTACTCAGCGGGGACCCTACGAGCAGTACTTC
V gene: TRBV6-5
clone size: few
D gene: TRBD2
J gene: TRBJ2-7

CDR3 protein: CASSPQRTNYGYTF
CDR3 DNA: TGCGCCAGCAGCCCCCAGCGGACTAACTATGGCTACACCTTC
V gene: TRBV4-3
clone size: NA
D gene: NA
J gene: TRBJ1-2

CDR3 protein: CASSSGLGARTQYF
CDR3 DNA: TGTGCCAGCAGCTCCGGGCTCGGGGCCCGGACCCAGTACTTC
V gene: TRBV5-6
clone size: NA
D gene: NA
J gene: TRBJ2-5

CDR3 protein: CASKKGRDGGYTF
CDR3 DNA: TGTGCCAGCAAGAAAGGCAGGGATGGGGGCTACACCTTC
V gene: TRBV6-5
clone size: NA
D gene: NA
J gene: TRBJ1-2

CDR3 protein: CASSLAQGQYEQYF
CDR3 DNA: TGTGCCAGCAGCTTGGCGCAGGGGCAGTACGAGCAGTACTTC
V gene: TRBV5-4
clone size: NA
D gene: NA
J gene: TRBJ2-7

CDR3 protein: CASSADRGYTF
CDR3 DNA: TGTGCCAGCAGCGCGGACAGGGGCTACACCTTC
V gene: TRBV9
clone size: few
D gene: TRBD1
J gene: TRBJ1-2

CDR3 protein: CASSYPETQYF
CDR3 DNA: TGTGCCAGCAGTTACCCGGAGACCCAGTACTTC
V gene: TRBV6-5
clone size: NA
D gene: NA
J gene: TRBJ2-5

CDR3 protein: CASSQVPGGTALYGYTF
CDR3 DNA: TGCGCCAGCAGCCAAGTCCCAGGCGGGACAGCGCTCTATGGCTACACCTTC
V gene: TRBV4-3
clone size: NA
D gene: TRBD1
J gene: TRBJ1-2

CDR3 protein: CASSLVPVSSGYTF
CDR3 DNA: TGTGCCAGCAGCTTGGTTCCTGTTAGTTCTGGCTACACCTTC
V gene: TRBV7-2
clone size: few
D gene: NA
J gene: TRBJ1-2

CDR3 protein: CASSQMKGGRQSGELFF
CDR3 DNA: TGTGCCAGCAGCCAAATGAAAGGGGGCAGGCAATCCGGGGAGCTGTTTTTT
V gene: TRBV14
clone size: NA
D gene: TRBD1
J gene: TRBJ2-2

CDR3 protein: CASSPRGTAQETQYF
CDR3 DNA: TGTGCCAGCAGCCCTAGGGGGACAGCTCAAGAGACCCAGTACTTC
V gene: TRBV5-4
clone size: NA
D gene: TRBD1
J gene: TRBJ2-5

CDR3 protein: CASSELGGNYGYTF
CDR3 DNA: TGTGCCAGCAGTGAATTGGGGGGAAACTATGGCTACACCTTC
V gene: TRBV2
clone size: NA
D gene: NA
J gene: TRBJ1-2

CDR3 protein: CAWSFNRGLNQPQHF
CDR3 DNA: TGTGCCTGGAGTTTCAACAGGGGACTCAATCAGCCCCAGCATTTT
V gene: TRBV30
clone size: NA
D gene: TRBD1
J gene: TRBJ1-5

CDR3 protein: CASSVSILVETQYF
CDR3 DNA: TGTGCCAGCAGCGTCAGCATCCTCGTGGAGACCCAGTACTTC
V gene: TRBV9
clone size: NA
D gene: NA
J gene: TRBJ2-5